Listed below are T cell receptor beta chains from one sample, sequenced in a study of tumor-infiltrating lymphocytes in primary liver carcinoma. TCRdb reprocessed the multiplex PCR reads with MiXCR, giving one entry per CDR3 protein. Seen here are tens of thousands of distinct CDR3 sequences, roughly 70% observed once, and the top ten hold 29%. Sequenced input: liver tumor tissue from sampling region 5. The receptor source for this set is a man aged 40-49 years with primary liver carcinoma and hepatitis B virus infection. Each CDR3 is given with its conserved first and last residue. A D gene is named only where the DNA matches it firmly. The size entry is marked missing in some rows and otherwise reads once, few, many or a size class.

CDR3aa,CDR3nt,d_gene,abundance,j_gene,v_gene
CATQDIQGGSIEAFF,TGTGCCACCCAAGACATACAGGGTGGAAGCATTGAAGCTTTCTTT,.,.,TRBJ1-1,TRBV28
CVSSGGWTFDQPQHF,TGTGTCAGCAGTGGGGGGTGGACATTCGATCAGCCCCAGCATTTT,.,.,TRBJ1-5,TRBV6-1
CHSSTRTSRWNEQFF,TGTCACAGCAGCACCCGGACTAGCCGTTGGAATGAGCAGTTCTTC,TRBD2,.,TRBJ2-1,TRBV7-8
CASSRTTKESHYF,TGTGCCAGCAGCCGTACTACAAAAGAGAGCCATTACTTC,.,.,TRBJ2-5,TRBV12-3/TRBV12-4
CASSFGLAEVEQLF,TGTGCCAGCAGTTTCGGACTAGCGGAAGTTGAGCAGCTCTTC,TRBD2,.,TRBJ2-1,TRBV12-3/TRBV12-4
CASRERTGRGVPDTQYF,TGTGCCAGCAGAGAACGGACAGGGAGAGGGGTGCCAGATACGCAGTATTTT,TRBD1,.,TRBJ2-3,TRBV28
CTSSPSGGLSGVGLDEQYF,TGCACCAGCAGCCCATCAGGCGGACTATCGGGAGTCGGGCTCGACGAGCAGTACTTC,.,.,TRBJ2-7,TRBV4-1
CAISERPDSSQPQHF,TGTGCCATCAGTGAGCGTCCAGACAGCAGTCAGCCCCAGCATTTT,.,.,TRBJ1-5,TRBV10-3
CASSLQGNTGELFF,TGTGCCAGCAGTTTACAGGGGAACACCGGGGAGCTGTTTTTT,.,many,TRBJ2-2,TRBV28
CARSLWTGIKAGANVLTF,TGTGCTAGGAGTCTTTGGACAGGGATAAAAGCTGGGGCCAACGTCCTGACTTTC,TRBD1,once,TRBJ2-6,TRBV6-5
CTSSLGAYNQPQHF,TGTACCAGTAGCTTAGGCGCTTATAATCAGCCCCAGCATTTT,.,.,TRBJ1-5,TRBV7-8
CASSLLAYKETQYF,TGTGCCAGCAGCTTACTAGCGTACAAAGAGACCCAGTACTTC,.,many,TRBJ2-5,TRBV7-8
CASNKNLRDNSTDTQYF,TGTGCCAGCAACAAGAATCTTCGGGATAATAGCACAGATACGCAGTATTTT,.,once,TRBJ2-3,TRBV21-1
CAGRSRDSAHQETQQF,TGTGCCGGCAGATCCCGGGACTCGGCCCACCAAGAGACCCAACAATTC,.,.,TRBJ2-5,TRBV11-2
CSVIRTGLDAGYAF,TGCAGCGTTATCCGGACAGGGCTTGATGCTGGCTACGCCTTC,TRBD1,.,TRBJ1-2,TRBV29-1
CASSLLAGGEQYF,TGTGCCAGCAGTTTACTAGCGGGAGGGGAGCAGTACTTC,TRBD2,many,TRBJ2-7,TRBV28
CASSLGVRERFF,TGCGCCAGCAGCTTAGGGGTACGTGAGCGGTTCTTC,.,.,TRBJ2-1,TRBV11-2
CSVARQGATYEQYF,TGCAGCGTAGCCAGACAGGGGGCAACCTACGAGCAGTACTTC,TRBD1,many,TRBJ2-7,TRBV29-1
CACSLSYRGPVKQVRSYNEQFF,TGTGCCTGCAGCCTCTCCTACCGGGGTCCCGTGAAACAAGTCCGCTCCTACAATGAGCAGTTCTTC,.,.,TRBJ2-1,TRBV11-2
CAISLWVFYEQYF,TGTGCCATCAGTCTATGGGTTTTCTACGAGCAGTACTTC,.,.,TRBJ2-7,TRBV6-1
CASMAADLTGKLFF,TGTGCCAGCATGGCAGCTGACTTGACCGGTAAGCTGTTTTTT,.,.,TRBJ2-2,TRBV28
CASSLESRESIDTQYF,TGCGCCAGCAGCTTGGAGTCGCGGGAGAGTATAGATACGCAGTATTTC,TRBD2,.,TRBJ2-3,TRBV5-1
CASRVSGRAGDTQYF,TGTGCCAGCAGGGTGAGCGGGAGGGCCGGAGATACGCAGTATTTT,TRBD2,.,TRBJ2-3,TRBV10-1
CTSSLLAFSTDTQYF,TGTACCAGCAGCTTACTAGCGTTTAGCACAGATACGCAGTACTTT,TRBD2,few,TRBJ2-3,TRBV11-2
CASTPGTSVNTEELFF,TGTGCCAGCACCCCGGGGACTAGCGTGAACACTGAGGAGCTGTTTTTT,TRBD2,.,TRBJ2-2,TRBV4-2
CASSPGQARSTGELFF,TGTGCCAGCAGCCCTGGACAGGCCCGGAGCACCGGGGAGCTGTTTTTT,TRBD1,many,TRBJ2-2,TRBV5-4
CASSGGYTGHYEQYF,TGTGCCAGTAGTGGGGGATACACAGGGCATTACGAGCAGTACTTC,.,.,TRBJ2-7,TRBV6-6
CTSSSRELAGAPGETQYF,TGTACCAGCAGCTCCCGGGAACTGGCGGGAGCCCCTGGAGAGACCCAGTACTTC,TRBD2,.,TRBJ2-5,TRBV11-2
CSVEGLGGGYTF,TGTAGCGTTGAGGGCCTGGGGGGTGGCTACACCTTC,.,.,TRBJ1-2,TRBV29-1
CSVYFLAGEGGDTQYF,TGCAGCGTCTACTTTCTAGCGGGAGAGGGAGGAGATACGCAGTATTTT,TRBD2,.,TRBJ2-3,TRBV29-1
CGSRSEGLAGNEQFF,TGTGGCAGCAGATCCGAGGGACTAGCGGGAAACGAGCAGTTCTTC,TRBD2,.,TRBJ2-1,TRBV6-5
CASSATGGRAGEQFF,TGCGCCAGCAGTGCGACTGGCGGGAGGGCCGGTGAGCAATTCTTC,TRBD2,.,TRBJ2-1,TRBV10-2
CAISLDSEDYEQHF,TGTGCCATCAGCCTTGACAGCGAAGACTACGAGCAGCACTTC,.,.,TRBJ2-7,TRBV7-8
CVSSGDRGGEQYF,TGCGTCAGCAGCGGGGACAGGGGAGGCGAGCAGTACTTC,TRBD1,.,TRBJ2-7,TRBV5-1
CASSLRPQQTYGYTF,TGTGCCAGCAGTCTACGACCCCAGCAGACCTATGGCTACACCTTC,.,.,TRBJ1-2,TRBV6-5
CAGSYRNTGELFF,TGTGCCGGCAGCTACAGGAACACTGGGGAGCTGTTTTTT,.,.,TRBJ2-2,TRBV12-3/TRBV12-4
CASKMTGQSYEQYF,TGTGCCAGCAAAATGACGGGACAGAGCTACGAGCAGTACTTC,TRBD1,many,TRBJ2-7,TRBV6-6
CASSLGAGRGGYTF,TGTGCCAGCAGCTTGGGGGCAGGGCGTGGTGGCTACACCTTC,.,once,TRBJ1-2,TRBV5-4
CASNDPRTQYQETQYF,TGTGCCAGCAATGACCCTCGGACACAGTACCAAGAGACCCAGTACTTC,.,few,TRBJ2-5,TRBV2
CATSDPTPGVTHNEQFF,TGTGCCACCAGTGATCCCACCCCGGGGGTAACACACAATGAGCAGTTCTTC,.,.,TRBJ2-1,TRBV24-1
CSVGGWDTEASF,TGCAGCGTTGGTGGGTGGGACACTGAAGCTTCCTTT,.,.,TRBJ1-1,TRBV29-1
CASIQEWATAISRANVLTF,TGTGCCAGCATCCAAGAGTGGGCGACTGCCATCTCCAGGGCCAACGTCCTGACTTTC,.,.,TRBJ2-6,TRBV4-2
CASSQPGDKGQYEQYF,TGTGCCAGCAGCCAGCCTGGCGATAAGGGGCAATACGAGCAATACTTC,.,.,TRBJ2-7,TRBV14
CNVDKKNEQFF,TGCAACGTCGATAAGAAGAATGAGCAGTTCTTC,.,.,TRBJ2-1,TRBV29-1
CASSQDLVPSDSGRPLVTEAFF,TGCGCCAGCAGCCAAGATCTAGTCCCCAGCGACAGTGGCAGACCCCTGGTCACTGAAGCTTTCTTT,.,.,TRBJ1-1,TRBV4-1
CASGLEVNTGVLFF,TGTGCCAGCGGTTTAGAAGTAAACACCGGGGTGCTGTTTTTT,.,once,TRBJ2-2,TRBV7-9
CASSISLVYEQYF,TGTGCCAGTAGTATAAGTCTGGTCTACGAGCAGTACTTC,.,.,TRBJ2-7,TRBV19
CASSLGERETQYF,TGTGCCAGCTCCTTGGGGGAGAGGGAGACCCAGTACTTC,.,few,TRBJ2-5,TRBV11-2
CVISDGGPADSPLHF,TGTGTCATCAGTGATGGAGGACCTGCGGATTCACCCCTCCACTTT,.,.,TRBJ1-6,TRBV10-3
CASRKGPGNQPQHF,TGTGCCAGCAGGAAGGGCCCAGGCAATCAGCCCCAGCATTTT,.,once,TRBJ1-5,TRBV12-3/TRBV12-4
CDSSKQASSERYF,TGTGACAGCAGCAAACAGGCTAGCTCCGAGCGGTACTTC,.,.,TRBJ2-7,TRBV11-2
CARSSRPTGKLFF,TGTGCCCGCAGTTCCCGACCCACGGGGAAGCTGTTTTTT,.,.,TRBJ2-2,TRBV11-2
CASRNSTGVGRYTIYF,TGTGCCAGCAGAAACTCGACAGGTGTGGGAAGATACACCATATATTTT,.,.,TRBJ1-3,TRBV28
CASSLGWAGMQYF,TGTGCCAGCAGCTTGGGCTGGGCAGGTATGCAGTATTTT,.,once,TRBJ2-3,TRBV5-5
CANSFPATQEIQYF,TGTGCCAACAGTTTCCCGGCTACTCAAGAGATCCAGTACTTC,.,.,TRBJ2-5,TRBV12-3/TRBV12-4
CASSRGGHYEQYF,TGTGCCAGCAGTAGGGGGGGCCATTACGAGCAGTATTTC,.,.,TRBJ2-7,TRBV11-2
CANSVQEVVNEQYF,TGTGCCAACAGTGTACAGGAGGTTGTGAACGAGCAGTATTTC,.,.,TRBJ2-7,TRBV5-5
CASSRYVLGATNEKLSF,TGTGCCAGCAGCCGCTACGTGTTGGGTGCCACTAATGAAAAACTGTCTTTC,.,.,TRBJ1-4,TRBV6-6